The entry below gives a single TCR beta chain sequence along with its context. Its antigen is currently not known. There are no base qualities to consult, and no much larger clone falls within one base. CDR1 and CDR2 (SQVTM, ANQGSEA) derive from the germline V gene. Its CDR3 holds 12 amino acids, cysteine through phenylalanine. Only the CDR3 region is kept as DNA, spanning 36 bases read in frame from base 1. Trimming at the junction amounts to 3 bases on V and 5 bases on J, and the germline ends lie 10 bases apart. These data belong to a study of blood T cell repertoires in COVID-19 (dated by TCRdb to 2019 to 2021). The study in broad terms: Collaborator samples came from the United States, Italy and Spain and covered acute and convalescent phases of COVID-19. Where available, HLA class I and class II types were obtained from metadata supplied by the sample provider rather than from assay-based typing. The material from the prospective study consisted of cDNA or gDNA derived from T cells, B-cell-depleted T cells, or PBMCs. Samples came from the ongoing ImmuneRACE study (first 160 participants) plus 1,254 subjects from 6 global collaborators. The repertoires were released in a freely available public database meant as a resource for research on the immune response to SARS-CoV-2. Deeply sampled blood TCRbeta repertoires from subjects exposed to, actively infected with, or recovered from COVID-19 were included in the dataset. Sample metadata almost always included a de-identified subject ID, COVID-19 status, age in years and sex.

TCRbeta CDR3 regions were amplified from genomic DNA by means of the immunoSEQ Assay, a bias-controlled multiplex PCR. The paper's data handling went like this. The number of nucleated cells in each sample was estimated from the amplification of reference gene primers within the assay. To quantify the absolute abundance of each unique TCRbeta CDR3 rearrangement, sequence reads were collapsed and filtered. For each sample, productive Simpson clonality was calculated as the square root of Simpson's diversity index over productive rearrangements. Sourced from immuneACCESS, this table was stored by TCRdb with only in-frame sequences that have V and J called. A share of the clones is absent; for the studies checked, an unresolved V gene accounts for under half, and the remainder has no known explanation. That table furnishes V, J and clone size, whereas the DNA furnished D and trimming. The sample table shows about 170,000 clones, and approximately 85% are seen once. Approximately 7% of the sample comes from the top ten.

At one collaborating source in Seattle, patients were enrolled during active infection and were followed longitudinally through the course of disease. Whole blood was collected in K2EDTA tubes by collaborating institutions according to the institutions' own protocols. For TCRbeta analysis, collaborators shipped samples as frozen whole blood, isolated PBMCs, or DNA extracted from either of those sample types. Results and caveats for the whole study, not just this receptor: Clinical and demographic metadata were provided uncurated, with the amount varying by source and participant.

The receptor was derived from a man older than 75 with COVID-19, enrolled during active disease. The V and J segments used are TRBV29-1 and TRBJ2-5, with the D gene not clear enough to name. Sequencing used peripheral blood. CDR3 reads: CSVDLLRETQYF. The nucleotide sequence is TGCAGCGTTGACCTCCTACGGGAGACCCAGTACTTC.